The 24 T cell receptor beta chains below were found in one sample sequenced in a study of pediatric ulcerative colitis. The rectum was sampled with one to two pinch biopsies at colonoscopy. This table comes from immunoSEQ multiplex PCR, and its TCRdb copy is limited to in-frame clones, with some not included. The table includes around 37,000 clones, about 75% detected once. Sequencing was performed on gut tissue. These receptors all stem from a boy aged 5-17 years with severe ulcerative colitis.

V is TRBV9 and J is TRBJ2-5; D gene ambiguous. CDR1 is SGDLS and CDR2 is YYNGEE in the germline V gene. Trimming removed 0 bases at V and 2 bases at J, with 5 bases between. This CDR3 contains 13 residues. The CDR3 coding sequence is TGTGCCAGCAGCGTAGGAACTCAAGAGACCCAGTACTTC. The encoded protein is CASSVGTQETQYF. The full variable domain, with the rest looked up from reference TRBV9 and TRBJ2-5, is DSGVTQTPKHLITATGQRVTLRCSPRSGDLSVYWYQQSLDQGLQFLIQYYNGEERAKGNILERFSAQQFPDLHSELNLSSLELGDSALYFCASSVGTQETQYFGPGTRLLVL.

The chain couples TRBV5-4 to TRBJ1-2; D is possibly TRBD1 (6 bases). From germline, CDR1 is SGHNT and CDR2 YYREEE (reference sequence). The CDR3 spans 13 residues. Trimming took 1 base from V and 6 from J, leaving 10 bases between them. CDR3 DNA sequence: TGTGCCAGCAGCTTGTGGACAGCAGATGGCTACACCTTC. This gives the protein CASSLWTADGYTF.

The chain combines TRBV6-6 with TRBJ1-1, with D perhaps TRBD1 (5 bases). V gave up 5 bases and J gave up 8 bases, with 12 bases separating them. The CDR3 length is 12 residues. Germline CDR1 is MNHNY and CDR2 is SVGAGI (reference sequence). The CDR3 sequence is CASSRSGAEAFF. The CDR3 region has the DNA TGTGCCAGCAGTCGGTCCGGGGCCGAAGCTTTCTTT.

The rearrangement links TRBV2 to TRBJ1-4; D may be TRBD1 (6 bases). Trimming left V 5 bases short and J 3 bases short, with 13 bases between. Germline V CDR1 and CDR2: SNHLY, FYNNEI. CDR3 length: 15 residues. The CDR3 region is CASSRGTLANEKLFF. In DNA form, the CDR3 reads TGTGCCAGCAGTCGAGGGACATTGGCTAATGAAAAACTGTTTTTT.

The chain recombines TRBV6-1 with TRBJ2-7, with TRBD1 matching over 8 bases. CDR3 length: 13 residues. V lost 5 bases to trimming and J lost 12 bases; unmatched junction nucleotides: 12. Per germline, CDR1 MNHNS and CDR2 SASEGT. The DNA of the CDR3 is TGTGCCAGCAGTCCACAACAGGGGGAGGTCCGGTACTTC. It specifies CASSPQQGEVRYF.

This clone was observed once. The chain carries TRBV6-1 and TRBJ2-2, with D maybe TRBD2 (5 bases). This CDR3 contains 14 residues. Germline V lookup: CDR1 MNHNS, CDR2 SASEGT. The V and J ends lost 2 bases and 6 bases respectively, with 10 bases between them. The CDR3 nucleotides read TGTGCCAGCAGTGAAAAAGTGGGAGCCGGGGAGCTGTTTTTT. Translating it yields CASSEKVGAGELFF.

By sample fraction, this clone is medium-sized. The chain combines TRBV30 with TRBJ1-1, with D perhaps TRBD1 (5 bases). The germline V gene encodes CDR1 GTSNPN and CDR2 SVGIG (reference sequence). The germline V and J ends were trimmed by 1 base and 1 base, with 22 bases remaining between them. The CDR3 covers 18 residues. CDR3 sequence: CAWSGGSGRDARNTEAFF. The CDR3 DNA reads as TGTGCCTGGAGTGGGGGTTCAGGGAGGGACGCCAGGAACACTGAAGCTTTCTTT. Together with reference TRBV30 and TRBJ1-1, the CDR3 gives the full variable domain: SQTIHQWPATLVQPVGSPLSLECTVEGTSNPNLYWYRQAAGRGLQLLFYSVGIGQISSEVPQNLSASRPQDRQFILSSKKLLLSDSGFYLCAWSGGSGRDARNTEAFFGQGTRLTVV.

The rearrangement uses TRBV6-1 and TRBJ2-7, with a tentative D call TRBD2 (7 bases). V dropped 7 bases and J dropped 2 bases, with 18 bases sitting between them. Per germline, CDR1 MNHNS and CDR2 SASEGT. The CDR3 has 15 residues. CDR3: CASTRAGHSTYEQYF. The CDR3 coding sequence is TGTGCCAGCACCCGAGCGGGACATTCTACCTACGAGCAGTACTTC.

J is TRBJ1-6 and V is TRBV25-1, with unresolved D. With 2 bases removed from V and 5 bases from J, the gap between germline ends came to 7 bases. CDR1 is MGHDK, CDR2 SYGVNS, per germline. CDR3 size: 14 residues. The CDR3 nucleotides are TGTGCCAGCAGTGAACAGTCCAATAATTCACCCCTCCACTTT. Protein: CASSEQSNNSPLHF.

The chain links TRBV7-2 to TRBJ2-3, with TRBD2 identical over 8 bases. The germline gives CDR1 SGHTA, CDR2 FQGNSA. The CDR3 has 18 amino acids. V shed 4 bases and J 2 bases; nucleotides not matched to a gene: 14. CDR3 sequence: CASSSGPLGGGLTDTQYF. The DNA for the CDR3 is TGTGCCAGCAGCTCCGGCCCCCTGGGCGGGGGGCTCACAGATACGCAGTATTTT.

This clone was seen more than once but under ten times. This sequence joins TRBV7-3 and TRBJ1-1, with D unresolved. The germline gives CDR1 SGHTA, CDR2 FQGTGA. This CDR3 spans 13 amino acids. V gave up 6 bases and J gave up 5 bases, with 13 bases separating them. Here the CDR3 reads CASRMGLGTEAFF. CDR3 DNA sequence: TGTGCCAGCAGGATGGGGTTAGGAACTGAAGCTTTCTTT.

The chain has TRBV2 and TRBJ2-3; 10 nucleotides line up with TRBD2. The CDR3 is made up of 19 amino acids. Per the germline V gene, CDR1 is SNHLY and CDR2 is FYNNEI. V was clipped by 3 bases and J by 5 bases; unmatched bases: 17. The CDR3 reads CASSDDLSTLAGALDTQYF. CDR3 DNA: TGTGCCAGCAGTGATGACCTCTCGACTCTAGCGGGGGCCTTAGATACGCAGTATTTT. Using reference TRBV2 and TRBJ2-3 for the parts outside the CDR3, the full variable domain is EPEVTQTPSHQVTQMGQEVILRCVPISNHLYFYWYRQILGQKVEFLVSFYNNEISEKSEIFDDQFSVERPDGSNFTLKIRSTKLEDSAMYFCASSDDLSTLAGALDTQYFGPGTRLTVL.

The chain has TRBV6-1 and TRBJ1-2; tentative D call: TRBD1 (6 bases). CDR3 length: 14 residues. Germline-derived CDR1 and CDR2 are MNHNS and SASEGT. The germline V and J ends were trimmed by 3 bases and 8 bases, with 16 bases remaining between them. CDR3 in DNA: TGTGCCAGCAGTGACAGAGACAGGTCTGAAGGCTACACCTTC. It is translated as CASSDRDRSEGYTF.

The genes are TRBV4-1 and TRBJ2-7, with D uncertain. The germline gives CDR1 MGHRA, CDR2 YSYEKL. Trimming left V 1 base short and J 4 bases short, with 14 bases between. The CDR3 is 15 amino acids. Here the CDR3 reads CASSQGVPPPYEQYF. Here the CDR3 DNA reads TGCGCCAGCAGCCAAGGGGTTCCCCCTCCATACGAGCAGTACTTC.

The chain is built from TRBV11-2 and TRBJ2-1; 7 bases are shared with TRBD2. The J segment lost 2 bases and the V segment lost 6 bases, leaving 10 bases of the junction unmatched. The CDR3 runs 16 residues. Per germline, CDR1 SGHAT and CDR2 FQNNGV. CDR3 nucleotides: TGTGCCAGCAGTCCGGGAGGAGGGGCCCCCTACAATGAGCAGTTCTTC. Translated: CASSPGGGAPYNEQFF. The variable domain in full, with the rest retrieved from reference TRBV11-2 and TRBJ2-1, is EAGVAQSPRYKIIEKRQSVAFWCNPISGHATLYWYQQILGQGPKLLIQFQNNGVVDDSQLPKDRFSAERLKGVDSTLKIQPAKLEDSAVYLCASSPGGGAPYNEQFFGPGTRLTVL.

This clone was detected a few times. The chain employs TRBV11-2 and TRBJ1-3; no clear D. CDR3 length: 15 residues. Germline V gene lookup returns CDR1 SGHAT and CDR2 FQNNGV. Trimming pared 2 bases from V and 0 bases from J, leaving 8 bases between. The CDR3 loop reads CASSLSDASGNTIYF. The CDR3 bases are TGTGCCAGCAGCTTATCGGACGCCTCTGGAAACACCATATATTTT.

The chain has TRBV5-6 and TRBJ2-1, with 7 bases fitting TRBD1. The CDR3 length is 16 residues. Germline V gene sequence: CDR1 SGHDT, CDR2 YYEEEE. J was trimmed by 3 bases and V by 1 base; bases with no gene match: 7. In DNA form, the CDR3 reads TGTGCCAGCAGCTTGATTGAGGGGGCCCTCTACAATGAGCAGTTCTTC. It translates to CASSLIEGALYNEQFF.

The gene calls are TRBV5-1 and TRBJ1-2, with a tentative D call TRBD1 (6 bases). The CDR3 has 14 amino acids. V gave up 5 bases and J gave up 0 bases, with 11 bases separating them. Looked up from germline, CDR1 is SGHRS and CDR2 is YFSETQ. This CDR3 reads CASRKGGANYGYTF. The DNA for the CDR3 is TGCGCCAGCAGAAAGGGGGGCGCTAACTATGGCTACACCTTC.

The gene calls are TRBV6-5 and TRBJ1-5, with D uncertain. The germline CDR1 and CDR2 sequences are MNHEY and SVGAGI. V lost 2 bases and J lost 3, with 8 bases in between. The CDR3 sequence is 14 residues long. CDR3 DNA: TGTGCCAGCAGTTACGGGCGGAACAATCAGCCCCAGCATTTT. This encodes CASSYGRNNQPQHF.

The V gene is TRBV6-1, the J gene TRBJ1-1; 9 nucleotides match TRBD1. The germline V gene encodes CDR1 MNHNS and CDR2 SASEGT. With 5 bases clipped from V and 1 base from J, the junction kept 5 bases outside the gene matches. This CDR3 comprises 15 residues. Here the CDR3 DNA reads TGTGCCAGCAGTTCACAGGGGGCTTCGAACACTGAAGCTTTCTTT. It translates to CASSSQGASNTEAFF.

CDR3 loop: CASSETGGVGETQYF. DNA for the CDR3: TGTGCCAGCAGTGAAACAGGTGGGGTCGGGGAGACCCAGTACTTC. The rearrangement links TRBV6-1 to TRBJ2-5; the D gene is possibly TRBD1 (5 bases). The V and J ends lost 2 bases and 5 bases respectively, with 15 bases between them. Germline assignment: CDR1 MNHNS and CDR2 SASEGT. This CDR3 region has 15 residues.

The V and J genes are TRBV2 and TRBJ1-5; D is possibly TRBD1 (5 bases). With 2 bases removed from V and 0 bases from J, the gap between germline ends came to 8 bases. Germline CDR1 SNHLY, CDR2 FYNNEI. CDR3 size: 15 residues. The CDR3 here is CASSETRASNQPQHF. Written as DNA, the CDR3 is TGTGCCAGCAGTGAAACCAGGGCTAGCAATCAGCCCCAGCATTTT.

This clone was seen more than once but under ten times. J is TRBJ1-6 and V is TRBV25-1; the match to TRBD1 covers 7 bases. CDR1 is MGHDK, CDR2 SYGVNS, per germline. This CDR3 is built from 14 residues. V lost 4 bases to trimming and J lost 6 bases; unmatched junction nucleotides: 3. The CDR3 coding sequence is TGTGCCAGCAGTGTACAGGGGAGTAATTCACCCCTCCACTTT. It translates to CASSVQGSNSPLHF.

The CDR3, as DNA: TGTGCCAGCAGCCTCCCGGGAATCGAGCAGTACTTC. This gives the protein CASSLPGIEQYF. J is TRBJ2-7 and V is TRBV13, with D perhaps matching TRBD2 (5 bases). Between the trimmed V and J ends, which lost 5 bases and 6 bases, there was a span of 11 bases. This CDR3 has 12 amino acids. Germline loops: CDR1 PRHDT, CDR2 FYEKMQ (reference sequence).